Below, 26 T cell receptor beta chains from the same sample are listed, as sequenced in a study of blood T cell repertoires in COVID-19. Repertoires were generated with immunoSEQ multiplex PCR, while TCRdb's copy carries only in-frame clones and drops some. The table shows roughly 100,000 clones, with roughly 80% occurring only once. The sequenced sample consisted of peripheral blood. Receptor source: a man in his sixties with acute or convalescent COVID-19.

The rearrangement links TRBV10-3 to TRBJ2-1; 12 bases are shared with TRBD2. CDR1 and CDR2 from the germline V gene are ENHRY and SYGVKD. This CDR3 contains 16 residues. V shed 3 bases, J shed 6 bases, and the junction held 6 bases outside the gene matches. The CDR3 here is CAISDRLAGDSNEQFF. CDR3 bases: TGTGCCATCAGTGACCGACTAGCGGGGGATTCCAATGAGCAGTTCTTC.

J is TRBJ2-1 and V is TRBV27, with 10 bases lining up with TRBD1. The germline V gene encodes CDR1 MNHEY and CDR2 SMNVEV (reference sequence). The CDR3 is made up of 13 amino acids. The V and J ends lost 7 bases and 9 bases, in that order; junction bases with no gene match: 6. This chain's CDR3 is CASTGQGSTEQFF. The DNA for the CDR3 is TGTGCCAGCACGGGACAGGGGTCAACTGAGCAGTTCTTC.

The rearrangement joins TRBV2 to TRBJ2-1; TRBD2 aligns across 12 bases. Germline V gene lookup returns CDR1 SNHLY and CDR2 FYNNEI. V dropped 5 bases and J dropped 0; count of bases not matched to a gene: 2. The CDR3 spans 16 residues. The CDR3 nucleotides are TGTGCCAGCAGTTGGACTAGCGGGGCCTCCTACAATGAGCAGTTCTTC. It encodes CASSWTSGASYNEQFF.

The genes are TRBV18 and TRBJ2-3, with 10 bases identical to TRBD2. The CDR3 covers 16 residues. The J segment lost 5 bases and the V segment lost 3 bases, leaving 8 bases of the junction unmatched. Germline CDR1 reads KGHSH; CDR2 reads LQKENI. CDR3 nucleotide sequence: TGTGCCAGCTCACCCACCAGCGGGAGGGCCGGAGATACGCAGTATTTT. Amino acids: CASSPTSGRAGDTQYF.

The chain carries TRBV4-1 and TRBJ2-7, with 8 nucleotides matching TRBD1. V dropped 2 bases and J dropped 5; count of bases not matched to a gene: 11. Germline CDR1 reads MGHRA; CDR2 reads YSYEKL. This CDR3 is built from 16 residues. The CDR3 loop is CASSQYTSRGPNEQYF. The CDR3 DNA follows: TGCGCCAGCAGCCAATACACGAGCAGGGGGCCCAACGAGCAGTACTTC.

V gene TRBV6-1 combines with J gene TRBJ1-1; the D gene is possibly TRBD1 (5 bases). With 2 bases removed from V and 1 base from J, the gap between germline ends came to 14 bases. This CDR3 region has 16 residues. Germline V lookup: CDR1 MNHNS, CDR2 SASEGT. CDR3: CASSERGGKRNTEAFF. CDR3 nucleotides: TGTGCCAGCAGTGAACGGGGGGGGAAAAGGAACACTGAAGCTTTCTTT.

The CDR3 is CASSQHPGTYEQYF. The CDR3 DNA reads as TGCGCCAGCAGCCAACATCCGGGGACCTACGAGCAGTACTTC. This chain joins TRBV4-1 and TRBJ2-7; D perhaps matches TRBD2 (5 bases). The germline gives CDR1 MGHRA, CDR2 YSYEKL. V lost 2 bases, J lost 2 bases, and 10 bases lay in between. The CDR3 has 14 residues.

The chain couples TRBV7-2 to TRBJ1-2, with D unresolved. Trimming left V 1 base short and J 8 bases short, with 14 bases between. The CDR3 extends over 14 amino acids. Germline-derived CDR1 and CDR2 are SGHTA and FQGNSA. The CDR3 DNA follows: TGTGCCAGCAGCTTAGATTCAGGTTTAAGGGGCTACACCTTC. Residues: CASSLDSGLRGYTF. Full variable domain (missing parts from reference TRBV7-2 and TRBJ1-2): GAGVSQSPSNKVTEKGKDVELRCDPISGHTALYWYRQSLGQGLEFLIYFQGNSAPDKSGLPSDRFSAERTGGSVSTLTIQRTQQEDSAVYLCASSLDSGLRGYTFGSGTRLTVV.

This rearrangement joins TRBV19 to TRBJ1-1, with a tentative D call TRBD1 (5 bases). CDR1 and CDR2 from the germline V gene are LNHDA and SQIVND (reference sequence). Between the trimmed V and J ends, which lost 3 bases and 1 base, there was a span of 12 bases. This CDR3 has 15 amino acids. The CDR3, as DNA: TGTGCCAGTAGTATCAGGGTGCGGGAGAACACTGAAGCTTTCTTT. Its protein is CASSIRVRENTEAFF.

The chain links TRBV4-2 to TRBJ1-1, with D uncertain. Germline assignment: CDR1 LGHNA and CDR2 YNFKEQ. Trimming removed 4 bases at V and 5 bases at J, with 17 bases between. CDR3 length equals 15 residues. CDR3 nucleotides: TGTGCCAGCAGCCCGCTCCAGGTTAGAATTACTGAAGCTTTCTTT. Amino acid sequence: CASSPLQVRITEAFF.

The rearrangement links TRBV11-3 to TRBJ2-5, with D unclear. V lost 1 base to trimming and J lost 4 bases, with 13 bases between them. The CDR3 spans 15 residues. Germline loops: CDR1 SGHNT, CDR2 YENEEA. The CDR3 sequence is CASSLAMARSETQYF. CDR3 nucleotide sequence: TGTGCCAGCAGCTTAGCTATGGCTAGATCAGAGACCCAGTACTTC.

V and J are TRBV5-4 and TRBJ2-7, with TRBD1 as a possible D gene (6 bases). In germline, CDR1 is SGHNT, CDR2 YYREEE (reference sequence). The CDR3 length is 15 residues. V lost 3 bases and J 0 bases, leaving 13 bases between the germline ends. DNA of the CDR3: TGTGCCAGCAGCTCACCCGGACAGCTCTCCTACGAGCAGTACTTC. It specifies CASSSPGQLSYEQYF. Using reference TRBV5-4 and TRBJ2-7 for the parts outside the CDR3, the full variable domain is ETGVTQSPTHLIKTRGQQVTLRCSSQSGHNTVSWYQQALGQGPQFIFQYYREEENGRGNFPPRFSGLQFPNYSSELNVNALELDDSALYLCASSSPGQLSYEQYFGPGTRLTVT.

This chain joins TRBV28 and TRBJ2-7, with D perhaps TRBD1 (5 bases). The V gene's germline CDR1 is MDHEN and CDR2 SYDVKM. V was shortened by 9 bases and J by 3 bases, with 21 bases between the two germline ends. The CDR3 length is 15 residues. CDR3: CASLPHRQPNYEQYF. CDR3 DNA sequence: TGTGCCAGTCTCCCCCACCGACAGCCCAACTACGAGCAGTACTTC.

The chain is built from TRBV2 and TRBJ2-5, with D maybe TRBD1 (5 bases). Germline V gene lookup returns CDR1 SNHLY and CDR2 FYNNEI. The V and J ends lost 1 base and 10 bases respectively, with 10 bases between them. The CDR3 loop spans 12 amino acids. The CDR3 DNA sequence: TGTGCCAGCAGTGAAGACCAGGGAAACCAGTACTTC. Its translation is CASSEDQGNQYF.

V gene TRBV4-3 combines with J gene TRBJ2-1, with 10 bases that match TRBD2. This CDR3 spans 22 amino acids. With V trimmed by 2 bases and J by 4 bases, 23 bases remained unmatched. Germline CDR1 reads LGHNA; CDR2 reads YSLEER. The CDR3 protein is CASSQTRPGTGRLAGPYNEQFF. The CDR3 nucleotides are TGCGCCAGCAGCCAAACCCGACCCGGGACGGGGAGACTAGCGGGCCCGTACAATGAGCAGTTCTTC.

The chain recombines TRBV3-1 (or the pseudogene TRBV3-2) with TRBJ2-7, with 10 positions matching TRBD1. Germline V gene lookup returns CDR1 LGHDT and CDR2 YNNKEL (reference sequence). The CDR3 covers 14 residues. The V segment lost 5 bases and the J segment 3 bases; nucleotides outside the gene matches: 4. The CDR3 here is CASSEGQGYYEQYF. The CDR3 DNA sequence: TGTGCCAGCAGCGAGGGACAGGGGTACTACGAGCAGTACTTC.

This chain joins TRBV5-4 and TRBJ1-4, with TRBD1 identical over 9 bases. Germline V gene data show CDR1 as SGHNT and CDR2 as YYREEE (reference sequence). The CDR3 has 14 residues. V lost 4 bases and J lost 3; bases outside the gene matches: 1. The CDR3 is CASSRDRANEKLFF. In DNA, the CDR3 is TGTGCCAGCAGCAGGGACAGGGCTAATGAAAAACTGTTTTTT. The full variable domain, its missing parts supplied by reference TRBV5-4 and TRBJ1-4, is ETGVTQSPTHLIKTRGQQVTLRCSSQSGHNTVSWYQQALGQGPQFIFQYYREEENGRGNFPPRFSGLQFPNYSSELNVNALELDDSALYLCASSRDRANEKLFFGSGTQLSVL.

The chain has TRBV29-1 and TRBJ2-1; 9 positions agree with TRBD2. The CDR3 covers 12 residues. V dropped 7 bases and J dropped 8; count of bases not matched to a gene: 6. Germline-derived CDR1 and CDR2 are SQVTM and ANQGSEA. In DNA, the CDR3 is TGCAGCGCTGTGACTAGCGGTTATGAGCAGTTCTTC. As protein: CSAVTSGYEQFF.

This clone occurred a few times. The CDR3 sequence: CAISGGGAGANVLTF. The CDR3, as DNA: TGTGCCATCAGTGGGGGGGGAGCTGGGGCCAACGTCCTGACTTTC. The V gene is TRBV10-3, the J gene TRBJ2-6; 7 bases map to TRBD2. The CDR3 consists of 15 residues. Germline assignment: CDR1 ENHRY and CDR2 SYGVKD. With V trimmed by 4 bases and J by 2 bases, 2 bases remained unmatched.

The rearrangement uses TRBV12-3 or TRBV12-4 and TRBJ2-3; D uncertain. The CDR3 has 13 residues. V lost 7 bases and J lost 1, with 9 bases in between. CDR3 nucleotide sequence: TGTGCCAGCACCAACTCTGGCACAGATACGCAGTATTTT. It specifies CASTNSGTDTQYF.

J is TRBJ2-4 and V is TRBV2; 12 bases are shared with TRBD2. This CDR3 comprises 20 residues. J lost 0 bases, V lost 8 bases, and 17 bases had no gene match. The germline CDR1 and CDR2 sequences are SNHLY and FYNNEI. CDR3 DNA sequence: TGTGCCAGCGCCTGGCAGCCGACTAGCGGGGGCACCCTAGCCAAAAACATTCAGTACTTC. Residues: CASAWQPTSGGTLAKNIQYF.

The chain uses TRBV6-2 or TRBV6-3 and TRBJ2-2; 9 bases agree with TRBD2. This CDR3 is 17 amino acids long. V was pared by 0 bases and J by 5 bases, with 7 bases of the junction left unmatched. Per the germline V gene, CDR1 is MNHEY and CDR2 is SVGEGT. The CDR3 region is CASSYSLAGDGTGELFF. CDR3 DNA sequence: TGTGCCAGCAGTTACTCATTAGCGGGAGACGGGACCGGGGAGCTGTTTTTT.

This rearrangement joins TRBV4-1 to TRBJ2-2; D perhaps matches TRBD2 (5 bases). Germline V gene lookup returns CDR1 MGHRA and CDR2 YSYEKL. The CDR3 spans 16 residues. V lost 0 bases to trimming and J lost 4 bases, with 12 bases between them. The CDR3 spells CASSQDRGSVTGELFF. The CDR3 DNA sequence: TGCGCCAGCAGCCAAGATCGAGGGAGTGTCACCGGGGAGCTGTTTTTT.

The chain is built from TRBV6-5 and TRBJ1-2; 8 nucleotides agree with TRBD1. Germline V gene data show CDR1 as MNHEY and CDR2 as SVGAGI. The CDR3 contains 12 residues. V trimming: 5 bases; J trimming: 7 bases; junction bases outside the gene matches: 3. The CDR3 is CASSQGAGGYTF. As DNA, the CDR3 is TGTGCCAGCAGTCAGGGGGCAGGTGGCTACACCTTC.

The chain recombines TRBV27 with TRBJ1-1; D is unresolved. Trimming took off 6 bases at V and 1 base at J, with 9 bases between the two ends. The CDR3 sequence is 13 residues long. Per the germline V gene, CDR1 is MNHEY and CDR2 is SMNVEV (reference sequence). CDR3: CASRVARNTEAFF. The CDR3, as DNA: TGTGCCAGCAGAGTTGCGAGGAACACTGAAGCTTTCTTT.

The rearrangement links TRBV24-1 to TRBJ2-1; a possible D gene is TRBD1 (7 bases). In germline, CDR1 is KGHDR, CDR2 SFDVKD. Between the trimmed V and J ends, which lost 9 bases and 6 bases, there was a span of 11 bases. The CDR3 has 12 amino acids. The CDR3, as DNA: TGTGCCACCGGGGGGACAGCCAATGAGCAGTTCTTC. As protein: CATGGTANEQFF.